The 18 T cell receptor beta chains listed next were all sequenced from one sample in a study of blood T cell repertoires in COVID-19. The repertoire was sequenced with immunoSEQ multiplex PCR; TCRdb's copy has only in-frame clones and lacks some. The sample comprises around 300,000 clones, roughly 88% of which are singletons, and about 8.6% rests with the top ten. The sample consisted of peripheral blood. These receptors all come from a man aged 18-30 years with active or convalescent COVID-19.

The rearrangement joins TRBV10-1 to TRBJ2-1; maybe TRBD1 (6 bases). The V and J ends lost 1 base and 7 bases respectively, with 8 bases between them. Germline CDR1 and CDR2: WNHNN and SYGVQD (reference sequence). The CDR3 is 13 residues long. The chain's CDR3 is CASSEFRGNEQFF. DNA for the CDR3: TGCGCCAGCAGTGAGTTTAGGGGGAATGAGCAGTTCTTC.

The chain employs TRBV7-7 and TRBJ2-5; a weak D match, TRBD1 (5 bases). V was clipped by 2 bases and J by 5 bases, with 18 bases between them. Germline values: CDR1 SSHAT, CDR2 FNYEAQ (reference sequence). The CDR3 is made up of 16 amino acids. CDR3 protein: CASSLYPPGARETQYF. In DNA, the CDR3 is TGTGCCAGCAGCTTATACCCACCTGGGGCCCGCGAGACCCAGTACTTC. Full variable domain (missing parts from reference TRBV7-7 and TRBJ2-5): GAGVSQSPRYKVTKRGQDVTLRCDPISSHATLYWYQQALGQGPEFLTYFNYEAQPDKSGLPSDRFSAERPEGSISTLTIQRTEQRDSAMYRCASSLYPPGARETQYFGPGTRLLVL.

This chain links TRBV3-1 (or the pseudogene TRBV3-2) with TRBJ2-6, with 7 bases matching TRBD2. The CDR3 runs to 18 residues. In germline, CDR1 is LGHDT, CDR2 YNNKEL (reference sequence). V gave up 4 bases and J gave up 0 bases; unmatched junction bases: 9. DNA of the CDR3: TGTGCCAGCAGCCCAGACTACGGGGGGTTCTCTGGGGCCAACGTCCTGACTTTC. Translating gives CASSPDYGGFSGANVLTF.

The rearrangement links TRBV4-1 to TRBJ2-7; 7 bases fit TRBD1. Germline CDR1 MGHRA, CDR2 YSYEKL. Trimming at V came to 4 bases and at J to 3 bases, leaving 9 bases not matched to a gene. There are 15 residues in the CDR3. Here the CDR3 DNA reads TGCGCCAGCAGCCCAAATGGGGACAGAGACTACGAGCAGTACTTC. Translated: CASSPNGDRDYEQYF.

The CDR3 DNA reads TGCAGCGCAGGGGGAGATACGCAGTATTTT. It codes for CSAGGDTQYF. This chain uses TRBV29-1 with TRBJ2-3; 7 nucleotides line up with TRBD1. Germline V gene sequence: CDR1 SQVTM, CDR2 ANQGSEA. The V and J ends lost 7 bases and 5 bases, in that order; junction bases with no gene match: 0. The CDR3 spans 10 residues.

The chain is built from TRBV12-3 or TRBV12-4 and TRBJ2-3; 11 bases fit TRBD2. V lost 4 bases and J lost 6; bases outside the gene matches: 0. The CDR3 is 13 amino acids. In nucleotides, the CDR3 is TGTGCCAGCAGTTGGACTAGCGGGGATACGCAGTATTTT. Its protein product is CASSWTSGDTQYF.

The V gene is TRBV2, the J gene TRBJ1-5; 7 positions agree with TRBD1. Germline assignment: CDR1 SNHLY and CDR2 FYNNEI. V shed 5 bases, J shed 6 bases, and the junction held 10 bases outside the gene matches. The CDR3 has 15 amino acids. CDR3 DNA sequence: TGTGCCAGCAGTAAAGGTAGGGGGCAAACTCAGCCCCAGCATTTT. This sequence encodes CASSKGRGQTQPQHF.

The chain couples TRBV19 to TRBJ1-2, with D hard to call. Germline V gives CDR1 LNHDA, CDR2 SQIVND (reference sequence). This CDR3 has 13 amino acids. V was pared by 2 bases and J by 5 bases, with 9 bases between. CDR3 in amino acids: CASSILGGYGYTF. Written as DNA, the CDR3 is TGTGCCAGTAGTATACTCGGCGGGTATGGCTACACCTTC.

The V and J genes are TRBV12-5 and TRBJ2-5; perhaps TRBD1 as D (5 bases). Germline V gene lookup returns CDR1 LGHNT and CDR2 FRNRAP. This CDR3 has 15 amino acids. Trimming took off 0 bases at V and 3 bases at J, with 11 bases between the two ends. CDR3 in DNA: TGTGCTAGTGGTTTGGTACGCCAGGGTGAAGAGACCCAGTACTTC. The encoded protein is CASGLVRQGEETQYF.

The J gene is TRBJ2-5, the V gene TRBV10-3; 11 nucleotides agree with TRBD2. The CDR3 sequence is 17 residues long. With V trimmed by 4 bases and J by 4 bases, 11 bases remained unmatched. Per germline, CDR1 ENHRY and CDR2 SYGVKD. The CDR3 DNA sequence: TGTGCCATCAGTGCCGAGATACTAGCGGGGGAGTCAGAGACCCAGTACTTC. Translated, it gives CAISAEILAGESETQYF.

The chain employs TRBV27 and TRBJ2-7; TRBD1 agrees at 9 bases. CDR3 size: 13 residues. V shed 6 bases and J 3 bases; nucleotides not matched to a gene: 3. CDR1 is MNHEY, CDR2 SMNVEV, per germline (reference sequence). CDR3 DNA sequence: TGTGCCAGCAGCCCGGGACAGGGCTACGAGCAGTACTTC. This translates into CASSPGQGYEQYF.

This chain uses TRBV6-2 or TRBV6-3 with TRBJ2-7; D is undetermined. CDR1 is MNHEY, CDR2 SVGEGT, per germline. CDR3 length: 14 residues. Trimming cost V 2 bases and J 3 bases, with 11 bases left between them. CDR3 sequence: CASSYGPFIYEQYF. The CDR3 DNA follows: TGTGCCAGCAGTTACGGGCCCTTTATCTACGAGCAGTACTTC.

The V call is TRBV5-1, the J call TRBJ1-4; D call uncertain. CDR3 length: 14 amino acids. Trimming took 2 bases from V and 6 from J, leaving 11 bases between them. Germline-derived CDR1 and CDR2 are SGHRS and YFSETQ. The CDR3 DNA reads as TGCGCCAGCAGCTTCGGGAGGAACGATGAAAAACTGTTTTTT. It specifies CASSFGRNDEKLFF.

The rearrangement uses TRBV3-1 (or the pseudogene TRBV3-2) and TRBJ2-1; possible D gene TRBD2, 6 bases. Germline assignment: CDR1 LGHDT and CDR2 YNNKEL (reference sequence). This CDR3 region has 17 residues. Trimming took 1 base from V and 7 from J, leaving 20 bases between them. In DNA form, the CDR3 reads TGTGCCAGCAGCCAAGGGAAGGAGCGGGTCGCTGGGAATGAGCAGTTCTTC. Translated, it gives CASSQGKERVAGNEQFF.

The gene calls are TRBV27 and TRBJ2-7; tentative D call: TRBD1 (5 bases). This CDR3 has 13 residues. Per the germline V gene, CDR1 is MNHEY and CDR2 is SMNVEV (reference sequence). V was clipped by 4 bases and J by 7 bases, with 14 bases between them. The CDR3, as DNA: TGTGCCAGCAGTTGGACATGGACAAATGAGCAGTACTTC. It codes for CASSWTWTNEQYF.

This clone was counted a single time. The chain's CDR3 is CASSLTTGRLNTEAFF. The CDR3 nucleotides are TGTGCCAGCAGCTTAACGACAGGACGCCTGAACACTGAAGCTTTCTTT. The chain carries TRBV7-9 and TRBJ1-1, with D tentatively TRBD1 (6 bases). Germline assignment: CDR1 SEHNR and CDR2 FQNEAQ (reference sequence). CDR3 size: 16 residues. V lost 2 bases and J lost 0, with 13 bases in between.

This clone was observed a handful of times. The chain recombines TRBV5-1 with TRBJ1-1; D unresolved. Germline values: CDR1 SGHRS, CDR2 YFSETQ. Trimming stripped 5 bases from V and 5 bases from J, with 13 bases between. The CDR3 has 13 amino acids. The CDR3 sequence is CASRTQEGTEAFF. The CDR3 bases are TGCGCCAGCAGGACCCAGGAGGGTACTGAAGCTTTCTTT. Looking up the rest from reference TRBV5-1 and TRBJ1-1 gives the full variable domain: KAGVTQTPRYLIKTRGQQVTLSCSPISGHRSVSWYQQTPGQGLQFLFEYFSETQRNKGNFPGRFSGRQFSNSRSEMNVSTLELGDSALYLCASRTQEGTEAFFGQGTRLTVV.

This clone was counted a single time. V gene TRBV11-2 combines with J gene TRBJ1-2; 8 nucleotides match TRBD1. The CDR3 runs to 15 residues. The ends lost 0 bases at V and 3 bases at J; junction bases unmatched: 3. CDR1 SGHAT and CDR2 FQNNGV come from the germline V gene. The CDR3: CASSLEGQEYYGYTF. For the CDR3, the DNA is TGTGCCAGCAGCTTAGAGGGACAGGAGTACTATGGCTACACCTTC.